A selection of T cell receptor beta chains follows, all from one sample in a study of blood T cell repertoires in COVID-19. Assay used: immunoSEQ multiplex PCR; TCRdb lists only in-frame clones, some missing. The profile shows about 90,000 clones, 86% of them singletons. Sequencing used peripheral blood. The source is an elderly man with acute or convalescent COVID-19. CDR3s include the opening cysteine and the closing phenylalanine or tryptophan. D genes are given only for firm matches. Rows may omit the clone size; those that give it use once, few, many or a size class.

CDR3aa: CASSTGEGSTDTQYF
CDR3nt: TGTGCCAGCAGCACCGGGGAGGGCTCCACAGATACGCAGTATTTT
abundance: NA
d_gene: TRBD2
j_gene: TRBJ2-3
v_gene: TRBV7-2

CDR3aa: CSVARGRGNEQFF
CDR3nt: TGCAGCGTTGCACGTGGGAGAGGGAATGAGCAGTTCTTC
abundance: NA
d_gene: NA
j_gene: TRBJ2-1
v_gene: TRBV29-1

CDR3aa: CASSLQGGNYGYTF
CDR3nt: TGTGCCAGCAGTTTACAAGGGGGCAACTATGGCTACACCTTC
abundance: NA
d_gene: TRBD1
j_gene: TRBJ1-2
v_gene: TRBV28

CDR3aa: CASSPFSGSWADTQYF
CDR3nt: TGTGCCAGCAGCCCTTTTAGCGGGAGTTGGGCAGATACGCAGTATTTT
abundance: NA
d_gene: TRBD2
j_gene: TRBJ2-3
v_gene: TRBV6-6

CDR3aa: CASSLGTANTEAFF
CDR3nt: TGTGCCAGCAGCTTAGGGACAGCGAACACTGAAGCTTTCTTT
abundance: NA
d_gene: NA
j_gene: TRBJ1-1
v_gene: TRBV7-8

CDR3aa: CASRTGLAGTYEQYF
CDR3nt: TGTGCCAGTAGGACGGGACTAGCGGGAACCTACGAGCAGTACTTC
abundance: NA
d_gene: TRBD2
j_gene: TRBJ2-7
v_gene: TRBV19

CDR3aa: CASSYGAGNGNQPQHF
CDR3nt: TGTGCCAGCAGTTACGGAGCAGGGAACGGGAATCAGCCCCAGCATTTT
abundance: NA
d_gene: NA
j_gene: TRBJ1-5
v_gene: TRBV6-2/TRBV6-3

CDR3aa: CASSGQGQTSYEQYF
CDR3nt: TGTGCCAGCAGCGGCCAGGGACAGACATCCTACGAGCAGTACTTC
abundance: NA
d_gene: TRBD1
j_gene: TRBJ2-7
v_gene: TRBV7-8

CDR3aa: CASSEEWLAGAPYEQYF
CDR3nt: TGTGCCAGCAGTGAGGAATGGCTAGCGGGAGCGCCCTACGAGCAGTACTTC
abundance: NA
d_gene: TRBD2
j_gene: TRBJ2-7
v_gene: TRBV2

CDR3aa: CASSPRTGGAWDTEAFF
CDR3nt: TGTGCCAGTAGTCCACGGACAGGGGGCGCCTGGGACACTGAAGCTTTCTTT
abundance: NA
d_gene: TRBD1
j_gene: TRBJ1-1
v_gene: TRBV19

CDR3aa: CASSPGSGPTYEQYF
CDR3nt: TGTGCCAGCTCACCAGGGTCAGGTCCCACCTACGAGCAGTACTTC
abundance: NA
d_gene: NA
j_gene: TRBJ2-7
v_gene: TRBV18

CDR3aa: CATSAGVNTGELFF
CDR3nt: TGTGCCACCAGTGCGGGGGTCAACACCGGGGAGCTGTTTTTT
abundance: few
d_gene: NA
j_gene: TRBJ2-2
v_gene: TRBV24-1

CDR3aa: CASSRDRSSYEQYF
CDR3nt: TGTGCCAGCAGCCGCGACAGGAGCTCCTACGAGCAGTACTTC
abundance: NA
d_gene: NA
j_gene: TRBJ2-7
v_gene: TRBV11-2

CDR3aa: CAWSVFISGTGELFF
CDR3nt: TGTGCCTGGAGTGTATTTATCTCGGGGACCGGGGAGCTGTTTTTT
abundance: NA
d_gene: NA
j_gene: TRBJ2-2
v_gene: TRBV30

CDR3aa: CASSPGGKWTDISTQYF
CDR3nt: TGTGCCAGCAGCCCAGGAGGGAAATGGACCGATATTAGTACGCAGTATTTT
abundance: NA
d_gene: NA
j_gene: TRBJ2-3
v_gene: TRBV7-2

CDR3aa: CASSWDRRNTEAFF
CDR3nt: TGTGCCAGCAGTTGGGACAGGAGAAACACTGAAGCTTTCTTT
abundance: NA
d_gene: TRBD1
j_gene: TRBJ1-1
v_gene: TRBV6-5

CDR3aa: CASRPQGEETQYF
CDR3nt: TGTGCCAGCAGGCCACAGGGGGAAGAGACCCAGTACTTC
abundance: NA
d_gene: TRBD1
j_gene: TRBJ2-5
v_gene: TRBV6-6

CDR3aa: CASSPRGLGYEQYF
CDR3nt: TGTGCCAGCAGCCCGAGGGGACTAGGCTACGAGCAGTACTTC
abundance: once
d_gene: TRBD2
j_gene: TRBJ2-7
v_gene: TRBV7-2

CDR3aa: CASSISGHETDTQYF
CDR3nt: TGCGCCAGCAGCATTAGCGGGCATGAGACAGATACGCAGTATTTT
abundance: NA
d_gene: TRBD2
j_gene: TRBJ2-3
v_gene: TRBV5-1

CDR3aa: CAWSGDGVGSYNSPLHF
CDR3nt: TGTGCCTGGAGTGGCGACGGGGTAGGGTCCTATAATTCACCCCTCCACTTT
abundance: NA
d_gene: NA
j_gene: TRBJ1-6
v_gene: TRBV30

CDR3aa: CASSPGGETQYF
CDR3nt: TGTGCCAGCTCGCCGGGCGGGGAGACCCAGTACTTC
abundance: NA
d_gene: NA
j_gene: TRBJ2-5
v_gene: TRBV18

CDR3aa: CASSQDYWGLAGLTDTQYF
CDR3nt: TGCGCCAGCAGCCAAGATTACTGGGGACTAGCGGGACTCACAGATACGCAGTATTTT
abundance: NA
d_gene: TRBD2
j_gene: TRBJ2-3
v_gene: TRBV4-1

CDR3aa: CATSATGSHEKLFF
CDR3nt: TGTGCCACCAGTGCTACAGGATCCCATGAAAAACTGTTTTTT
abundance: NA
d_gene: NA
j_gene: TRBJ1-4
v_gene: TRBV24-1

CDR3aa: CASSLEGRGNQPQHF
CDR3nt: TGTGCCAGCAGCTTAGAAGGCAGGGGCAATCAGCCCCAGCATTTT
abundance: NA
d_gene: NA
j_gene: TRBJ1-5
v_gene: TRBV7-2

CDR3aa: CASSLPGKGHTEAFF
CDR3nt: TGTGCCAGCAGCTTACCTGGGAAGGGGCACACTGAAGCTTTCTTT
abundance: NA
d_gene: NA
j_gene: TRBJ1-1
v_gene: TRBV7-9

CDR3aa: CASSEETGPYGYTF
CDR3nt: TGTGCCAGCAGTGAAGAAACAGGACCCTATGGCTACACCTTC
abundance: NA
d_gene: NA
j_gene: TRBJ1-2
v_gene: TRBV6-1

CDR3aa: CAIPMDGRATGELFF
CDR3nt: TGTGCCATCCCGATGGACGGGAGGGCCACCGGGGAGCTGTTTTTT
abundance: few
d_gene: TRBD2
j_gene: TRBJ2-2
v_gene: TRBV5-4

CDR3aa: CASSPDQGSGQPQHF
CDR3nt: TGTGCCAGCAGCCCAGACCAGGGTTCCGGTCAGCCCCAGCATTTT
abundance: NA
d_gene: NA
j_gene: TRBJ1-5
v_gene: TRBV2

CDR3aa: CASSKQEGGAPLHF
CDR3nt: TGTGCCAGCAGTAAGCAGGAGGGCGGGGCACCCCTCCACTTT
abundance: NA
d_gene: NA
j_gene: TRBJ1-6
v_gene: TRBV2

CDR3aa: CASSSRGQAGTGELFF
CDR3nt: TGTGCCAGCAGCTCGAGGGGACAGGCTGGCACCGGGGAGCTGTTTTTT
abundance: NA
d_gene: TRBD1
j_gene: TRBJ2-2
v_gene: TRBV7-2

CDR3aa: CASSRGASPDNSPLHF
CDR3nt: TGTGCCAGCTCCCGGGGGGCTTCTCCCGATAATTCACCCCTCCACTTT
abundance: NA
d_gene: NA
j_gene: TRBJ1-6
v_gene: TRBV18

CDR3aa: CASSSPLDTQYF
CDR3nt: TGTGCCAGCAGCTCCCCTTTGGATACGCAGTATTTT
abundance: NA
d_gene: NA
j_gene: TRBJ2-3
v_gene: TRBV11-2

CDR3aa: CASSLSDRGHQPQHF
CDR3nt: TGCGCCAGCAGCCTATCCGACAGGGGACATCAGCCCCAGCATTTT
abundance: NA
d_gene: TRBD1
j_gene: TRBJ1-5
v_gene: TRBV4-1

CDR3aa: CASSEATVYGYTF
CDR3nt: TGTGCCAGCAGTGAAGCGACAGTCTATGGCTACACCTTC
abundance: NA
d_gene: NA
j_gene: TRBJ1-2
v_gene: TRBV2

CDR3aa: CASSQGIRGETQYF
CDR3nt: TGTGCCAGTAGTCAGGGGATACGGGGAGAGACCCAGTACTTC
abundance: once
d_gene: NA
j_gene: TRBJ2-5
v_gene: TRBV19

CDR3aa: CASTKGTNEKLFF
CDR3nt: TGTGCCAGCACTAAGGGGACTAATGAAAAACTGTTTTTT
abundance: NA
d_gene: NA
j_gene: TRBJ1-4
v_gene: TRBV2

CDR3aa: CASSQDGRGRSNNEQFF
CDR3nt: TGCGCCAGCAGCCAAGACGGGCGCGGGAGGAGTAACAATGAGCAGTTCTTC
abundance: NA
d_gene: TRBD2
j_gene: TRBJ2-1
v_gene: TRBV4-3

CDR3aa: CASTPGLAKYLDEQFF
CDR3nt: TGTGCCAGCACGCCGGGACTAGCAAAATATCTCGATGAGCAGTTCTTC
abundance: once
d_gene: TRBD2
j_gene: TRBJ2-1
v_gene: TRBV5-8

CDR3aa: CASSLVGQGAGQPQHF
CDR3nt: TGTGCCAGCAGCTTAGTGGGTCAGGGGGCGGGTCAGCCCCAGCATTTT
abundance: NA
d_gene: TRBD1
j_gene: TRBJ1-5
v_gene: TRBV7-2

CDR3aa: CASASGSRDTQYF
CDR3nt: TGCGCCAGTGCTAGCGGGAGCAGAGATACGCAGTATTTT
abundance: NA
d_gene: TRBD2
j_gene: TRBJ2-3
v_gene: TRBV5-1

CDR3aa: CASSRPTGTDTQYF
CDR3nt: TGTGCCAGCAGCCGCCCGACAGGCACAGATACGCAGTATTTT
abundance: NA
d_gene: NA
j_gene: TRBJ2-3
v_gene: TRBV5-4

CDR3aa: CASRLTGGESSYEQYF
CDR3nt: TGTGCCAGCAGGCTTACAGGGGGCGAAAGCTCCTACGAGCAGTACTTC
abundance: NA
d_gene: NA
j_gene: TRBJ2-7
v_gene: TRBV21-1

CDR3aa: CASSLFGNSYEQYF
CDR3nt: TGTGCCAGCAGCTTGTTTGGCAACTCCTACGAGCAGTACTTC
abundance: NA
d_gene: NA
j_gene: TRBJ2-7
v_gene: TRBV5-4

CDR3aa: CASSTGTSGSGMYEQYF
CDR3nt: TGTGCCAGCAGTACCGGGACTAGCGGGTCTGGTATGTACGAGCAGTACTTC
abundance: once
d_gene: TRBD2
j_gene: TRBJ2-7
v_gene: TRBV3-1/TRBV3-2

CDR3aa: CASSLEKESPLHF
CDR3nt: TGTGCCAGCAGCTTAGAGAAAGAGTCACCCCTCCACTTT
abundance: NA
d_gene: NA
j_gene: TRBJ1-6
v_gene: TRBV11-2

CDR3aa: CASSLVGLAGDRNIQYF
CDR3nt: TGTGCCAGCAGCTTAGTGGGACTAGCGGGAGATCGAAACATTCAGTACTTC
abundance: NA
d_gene: TRBD2
j_gene: TRBJ2-4
v_gene: TRBV7-9

CDR3aa: CASSLSISSEQFF
CDR3nt: TGTGCCAGCAGCCTATCCATATCGAGTGAGCAGTTCTTC
abundance: NA
d_gene: NA
j_gene: TRBJ2-1
v_gene: TRBV6-2/TRBV6-3

CDR3aa: CASSQDRGLADTQYF
CDR3nt: TGCGCCAGCAGCCAAGATCGGGGGTTGGCAGATACGCAGTATTTT
abundance: NA
d_gene: NA
j_gene: TRBJ2-3
v_gene: TRBV4-3

CDR3aa: CASSRRTVNTEAFF
CDR3nt: TGTGCCAGCAGCCGTAGGACAGTGAACACTGAAGCTTTCTTT
abundance: NA
d_gene: NA
j_gene: TRBJ1-1
v_gene: TRBV5-6

CDR3aa: CASISRDRADNEQFF
CDR3nt: TGTGCCAGTATTTCCCGGGACAGGGCGGACAATGAGCAGTTCTTC
abundance: NA
d_gene: TRBD1
j_gene: TRBJ2-1
v_gene: TRBV19

CDR3aa: CASSLGRERGEQYF
CDR3nt: TGCGCCAGCAGCTTGGGACGGGAGAGGGGCGAGCAGTACTTC
abundance: NA
d_gene: NA
j_gene: TRBJ2-7
v_gene: TRBV5-1

CDR3aa: CASSLAGFGGTGGSNEQFF
CDR3nt: TGTGCCAGCAGCTTGGCAGGCTTTGGCGGGACAGGGGGTTCCAATGAGCAGTTCTTC
abundance: few
d_gene: TRBD1
j_gene: TRBJ2-1
v_gene: TRBV5-6

CDR3aa: CASSPTNGRAEETQYF
CDR3nt: TGTGCCAGCAGCCCCACTAACGGGAGGGCCGAAGAGACCCAGTACTTC
abundance: once
d_gene: TRBD2
j_gene: TRBJ2-5
v_gene: TRBV28

CDR3aa: CAWSRGAGGQNEQFF
CDR3nt: TGTGCCTGGTCCAGGGGAGCGGGAGGCCAGAATGAGCAGTTCTTC
abundance: NA
d_gene: TRBD2
j_gene: TRBJ2-1
v_gene: TRBV30

CDR3aa: CASRPSGRRTDTQYF
CDR3nt: TGTGCCAGCAGACCTAGCGGGAGGAGAACAGATACGCAGTATTTT
abundance: NA
d_gene: TRBD2
j_gene: TRBJ2-3
v_gene: TRBV28

CDR3aa: CASSLGAGGSYEQFF
CDR3nt: TGTGCCAGCAGCTTAGGTGCGGGAGGAAGTTATGAGCAGTTCTTC
abundance: NA
d_gene: TRBD2
j_gene: TRBJ2-1
v_gene: TRBV7-2

CDR3aa: CASSYMTTSYSEQFF
CDR3nt: TGTGCCAGCAGCTACATGACTACTTCCTACAGTGAGCAGTTCTTC
abundance: few
d_gene: NA
j_gene: TRBJ2-1
v_gene: TRBV7-3

CDR3aa: CASSQDTGGETQYF
CDR3nt: TGTGCCAGCAGCCAAGATACGGGTGGGGAGACCCAGTACTTC
abundance: NA
d_gene: NA
j_gene: TRBJ2-5
v_gene: TRBV4-2

CDR3aa: CSAEETGGDEQYF
CDR3nt: TGCAGCGCTGAAGAAACAGGGGGGGACGAGCAGTACTTC
abundance: NA
d_gene: NA
j_gene: TRBJ2-7
v_gene: TRBV29-1

CDR3aa: CASSIPGTSGKETQYF
CDR3nt: TGTGCCAGCAGCATCCCCGGGACTAGCGGGAAAGAGACCCAGTACTTC
abundance: NA
d_gene: TRBD2
j_gene: TRBJ2-5
v_gene: TRBV5-4